This note documents a single T cell receptor beta chain sequence. What antigen it recognizes has not been identified. Base qualities are not recorded, but no much larger clone differs from it by a single base. This entry belongs to a study of cytomegalovirus exposure and HLA in healthy donors (dated by TCRdb to the late 2010s). Some background on the complete study: A later analysis indicated that the 95 to 150 validation repertoires were generated on the platform also employed for the approximately 700 repertoires of the first cohort. The study aimed to test whether signatures of past pathogen exposure could be identified by cataloging public T cell receptors. Along with the approximately 700-subject first cohort, a separate validation cohort of over a hundred different subjects was used. To predict cytomegalovirus infection status, the study combined high-throughput TCR immunosequencing, statistical association of individual TCRs with disease status, and machine learning. On the study overall, not on this receptor specifically: In vitro tests confirmed that a few of the cytomegalovirus-associated TCR beta chains recognize cytomegalovirus antigens. Of the cluster scores, 85% to 95% were above 0 in a later analysis, which found that TCRs clustered in the first cohort also tended to co-occur in the approximately 110 validation repertoires. A later analysis lacked HLA typing for the validation cohort, so it scored co-occurrence in that cohort across all 120 or so repertoires. While some public TCRs were present in many individuals, most TCR sequences turned up only very rarely across donors. Cytomegalovirus status was reported to be diagnosed by the classifier with high specificity and sensitivity in both the original and validation cohorts. The authors suggested that the approach could potentially be generalized to other disease states and immunological phenotypes. The study gave a list of under 200 TCR beta chains associated with cytomegalovirus.

The method was the immunoSEQ multiplex PCR assay. Under the source paper's analysis protocol: A statistical classification framework was built for diagnosing cytomegalovirus status from the catalog of TCR beta chain sequences. What TCRdb holds here is the immuneACCESS table cut down to in-frame rearrangements. Part of the clones is not present; checked against another copy, under half of the missing clones reflect an unresolved V gene, and the others are unexplained. For V, J and clone size, that table is used; D and trimming come from the DNA. The sample has around 160,000 clones on record, around 82% of them singletons. The ten largest clones take up around 9.6% of the sample. The germline V gene (reference sequence) yields SGHKS for CDR1 and YYEKEE for CDR2. The CDR3 runs 14 amino acids, cysteine and phenylalanine included. Only CDR3 DNA remains: 42 bases, in frame from the first base. Trimming accounts for 0 bases at V and 6 bases at J, while the number of junction bases matched to no gene is 5.

Separate from the approximately 670-subject first cohort, the validation cohort of 90 to 150 subjects was the group to which the donors belonged. Sequencing was done on a sample of PBMCs. The V and J segments used are TRBV5-5 and TRBJ2-7, and TRBD1 matches 8 of the central bases. This receptor was obtained from a man aged 25 to 45 in good health and CMV-seropositive. The CDR3 in this case is CASSLEGQATEQYF. The DNA sequence follows: TGTGCCAGCAGCTTGGAGGGACAGGCTACCGAGCAGTACTTC. Extended through the reference TRBV5-5 and TRBJ2-7 proteins, this CDR3 yields the full variable domain: DAGVTQSPTHLIKTRGQQVTLRCSPISGHKSVSWYQQVLGQGPQFIFQYYEKEERGRGNFPDRFSARQFPNYSSELNVNALLLGDSALYLCASSLEGQATEQYFGPGTRLTVT.